This entry lists 22 T cell receptor beta chains sequenced from one sample in a study of T cells after somatic rescue of genetic block. Data came from immunoSEQ multiplex PCR; TCRdb stores just in-frame clones and leaves some out. The sample carries over 95,000 clones, 90% to 95% recorded once. What was sequenced was peripheral blood mononuclear cells (PBMCs). All receptors derive from a woman younger than 35.

This sequence joins TRBV4-3 and TRBJ2-7; D is unclear. The V gene's germline CDR1 is LGHNA and CDR2 YSLEER. This CDR3 comprises 16 residues. V was trimmed by 1 base and J by 1 base, leaving 14 bases between them. Here the CDR3 reads CASSQVWAGVSYEQYF. The CDR3 region has the DNA TGCGCCAGCAGCCAAGTTTGGGCAGGAGTTTCCTACGAGCAGTACTTC.

The V call is TRBV13, the J call TRBJ1-2, with TRBD1 identical over 10 bases. Per the germline V gene, CDR1 is PRHDT and CDR2 is FYEKMQ (reference sequence). V lost 6 bases to trimming and J lost 0 bases; unmatched junction nucleotides: 10. CDR3 length equals 17 residues. CDR3 residues: CASRAGTGVGANYGYTF. CDR3 DNA sequence: TGTGCCAGCAGGGCCGGGACAGGGGTGGGTGCTAACTATGGCTACACCTTC.

This chain links TRBV7-9 with TRBJ2-7; D may be TRBD2 (6 bases). Germline V gene lookup returns CDR1 SEHNR and CDR2 FQNEAQ (reference sequence). This CDR3 is 15 amino acids long. Trimming took off 6 bases at V and 5 bases at J, with 20 bases between the two ends. Here the CDR3 DNA reads TGTGCCAGCAGGGAGGGGACCGCCGTTCCCCACGAGCAGTACTTC. Translation: CASREGTAVPHEQYF.

This clone was observed once. This CDR3 reads CASSVVLSYTEAFF. In DNA, the CDR3 is TGTGCCAGCAGCGTGGTCCTATCGTACACTGAAGCTTTCTTT. The chain combines TRBV9 with TRBJ1-1; D unresolved. Germline V gene data show CDR1 as SGDLS and CDR2 as YYNGEE. CDR3 length equals 14 residues. Trimming stripped 2 bases from V and 3 bases from J, with 11 bases between. The entire variable domain, with the rest obtained from reference TRBV9 and TRBJ1-1, is as follows: DSGVTQTPKHLITATGQRVTLRCSPRSGDLSVYWYQQSLDQGLQFLIQYYNGEERAKGNILERFSAQQFPDLHSELNLSSLELGDSALYFCASSVVLSYTEAFFGQGTRLTVV.

The chain uses TRBV15 and TRBJ1-3; 7 positions match TRBD1. This CDR3 is built from 15 residues. Germline V gene data show CDR1 as LNHNV and CDR2 as YYDKDF (reference sequence). With V trimmed by 1 base and J by 5 bases, 5 bases remained unmatched. CDR3 coding DNA: TGTGCCACCAGCAGAGCAGGGGACAGTCGAAACACCATATATTTT. It encodes CATSRAGDSRNTIYF.

This clone was found once. In DNA form, the CDR3 reads TGTGCCAGCAGCCAGACAGGTTCTAACTATGGCTACACCTTC. Translating it yields CASSQTGSNYGYTF. This rearrangement joins TRBV9 to TRBJ1-2, with D possibly matching TRBD1 (6 bases). Germline V lookup: CDR1 SGDLS, CDR2 YYNGEE. Trimming stripped 4 bases from V and 0 bases from J, with 10 bases between. This CDR3 region has 14 residues.

This rearrangement joins TRBV7-9 to TRBJ2-4, with D perhaps given as TRBD1 or TRBD2 (5 bases each). Germline V gene sequence: CDR1 SEHNR, CDR2 FQNEAQ (reference sequence). V lost 11 bases to trimming and J lost 1 base, with 15 bases between them. The CDR3 contains 14 residues. The CDR3 region is CAGGSDLAKNIQYF. DNA of the CDR3: TGTGCCGGGGGTTCGGACTTGGCCAAAAACATTCAGTACTTC.

This clone turned up a few times. The V call is TRBV5-1, the J call TRBJ1-2, with D tentatively TRBD1 (5 bases). Germline values: CDR1 SGHRS, CDR2 YFSETQ. Trimming shortened V by 2 bases and J by 2 bases, and 7 bases separated the two germline ends. This CDR3 is built from 13 residues. The CDR3 nucleotides are TGCGCCAGCAGCTTCGACAGAAACTATGGCTACACCTTC. Amino acids: CASSFDRNYGYTF.

The chain combines TRBV28 with TRBJ1-5, with a weak D call TRBD1 (6 bases). The CDR3 spans 14 residues. The ends were cut back, 8 bases at V and 6 bases at J, with 17 bases in the middle. In germline, CDR1 is MDHEN, CDR2 SYDVKM. The CDR3 loop reads CASRQETTGQPQHF. Here the CDR3 DNA reads TGTGCCAGCCGACAAGAGACGACAGGTCAGCCCCAGCATTTT.

J is TRBJ1-1 and V is TRBV10-3; the D is unclear. This CDR3 spans 14 amino acids. V was shortened by 4 bases and J by 2 bases, with 11 bases between the two germline ends. Germline V gives CDR1 ENHRY, CDR2 SYGVKD. CDR3 residues: CAISGSTINTEAFF. The CDR3 DNA follows: TGTGCCATCAGTGGTAGTACTATTAACACTGAAGCTTTCTTT.

This clone has a single count. Here the CDR3 reads CASRGLERVGELFF. As DNA, the CDR3 is TGCGCCAGCAGAGGATTGGAGCGGGTCGGGGAGCTGTTTTTT. The chain recombines TRBV5-1 with TRBJ2-2; D is perhaps TRBD2 (6 bases). The V gene's germline CDR1 is SGHRS and CDR2 YFSETQ. This CDR3 is 14 amino acids long. Trimming removed 5 bases at V and 7 bases at J, with 15 bases between.

J is TRBJ1-2 and V is TRBV6-6; no clear D gene. The germline V and J ends were trimmed by 6 bases and 8 bases, with 19 bases remaining between them. There are 14 residues in the CDR3. CDR1 is MNHNY and CDR2 is SVGAGI in the germline V gene (reference sequence). The CDR3 DNA sequence: TGTGCCAGCAGGCTCAAGGATAGGGATTCAGGCTACACCTTC. Translation gives CASRLKDRDSGYTF.

This chain uses TRBV11-3 with TRBJ2-1; TRBD1 matches at 7 bases. The CDR3 covers 17 residues. The trim removed 4 bases at V and 0 bases at J, leaving 9 bases unmatched. Germline CDR1 reads SGHNT; CDR2 reads YENEEA. CDR3 DNA sequence: TGTGCCAGCAGCTATCCCCCGGGACAGAGCTCCTACAATGAGCAGTTCTTC. It yields the protein CASSYPPGQSSYNEQFF.

CDR3 loop: CASSPSYEQYF. The CDR3 bases are TGTGCCAGCAGCCCTTCCTACGAGCAGTACTTC. The V call is TRBV5-8, the J call TRBJ2-7, with unresolved D. The CDR3 covers 11 residues. The V gene's germline CDR1 is SGHTS and CDR2 YDEGEE. Trimming stripped 4 bases from V and 1 base from J, with 3 bases between.

V and J are TRBV4-1 and TRBJ1-5; D call uncertain. The germline V gene has CDR1 MGHRA and CDR2 YSYEKL. The CDR3 runs 14 residues. V lost 5 bases, J lost 0 bases, and 8 bases lay in between. CDR3 protein: CASSNVASNQPQHF. In DNA, the CDR3 is TGCGCCAGCAGCAACGTGGCTAGCAATCAGCCCCAGCATTTT.

V and J are TRBV5-6 and TRBJ2-3; D gene ambiguous. Germline CDR1 SGHDT, CDR2 YYEEEE. The length of the CDR3 is 12 residues. V was cut by 4 bases and J by 1 base, with 4 bases left in between. The CDR3 loop reads CASSAGTDTQYF. The CDR3 nucleotides are TGTGCCAGCAGCGCCGGCACAGATACGCAGTATTTT.

The chain uses TRBV5-1 and TRBJ2-5; D not resolved. V was clipped by 4 bases and J by 5 bases, with 12 bases between them. Germline assignment: CDR1 SGHRS and CDR2 YFSETQ. This CDR3 contains 13 residues. The CDR3 sequence is CASSQYSDETQYF. The DNA for the CDR3 is TGCGCCAGCAGCCAATATTCGGACGAGACCCAGTACTTC.

The J gene is TRBJ1-3, the V gene TRBV14; 8 bases are shared with TRBD1. V lost 6 bases and J lost 0; bases outside the gene matches: 4. Germline V CDR1 and CDR2: SGHDN, FVKESK. The CDR3 runs to 15 residues. The CDR3 reads CASRPTGGSGNTIYF. In nucleotides, the CDR3 is TGTGCCAGCAGACCTACAGGGGGCTCTGGAAACACCATATATTTT.

The CDR3 here is CASSFRTGNYGYTF. CDR3 DNA sequence: TGTGCCAGCAGTTTCAGGACGGGTAACTATGGCTACACCTTC. The chain links TRBV6-5 to TRBJ1-2, with D uncertain. Germline V gene data show CDR1 as MNHEY and CDR2 as SVGAGI. V was cut by 4 bases and J by 1 base, with 10 bases left in between. The CDR3 consists of 14 residues.

This chain joins TRBV4-3 and TRBJ2-3; no clear D. The CDR3 loop spans 14 amino acids. Trimming removed 1 base from V and 2 bases from J, with 7 bases in between. CDR1 and CDR2 (germline): LGHNA, YSLEER. In nucleotides, the CDR3 is TGCGCCAGCAGCCAAGGGGCCTTCACAGATACGCAGTATTTT. Translating gives CASSQGAFTDTQYF.

CDR3 DNA: TGTGCCAGCAGTTTGAAGCAGCCGTGGGTCACCTTCACAGATACGCAGTATTTT. Protein: CASSLKQPWVTFTDTQYF. This chain joins TRBV27 and TRBJ2-3, with D unresolved. Germline V gene data show CDR1 as MNHEY and CDR2 as SMNVEV (reference sequence). The CDR3 spans 18 residues. Trimming stripped 3 bases from V and 2 bases from J, with 21 bases between.

The chain uses TRBV7-3 and TRBJ2-1, with TRBD2 matching 7 bases. Per the germline V gene, CDR1 is SGHTA and CDR2 is FQGTGA. The CDR3 totals 15 residues. With V trimmed by 2 bases and J by 4 bases, 5 bases remained unmatched. This CDR3 reads CASSLAPGLYNEQFF. CDR3 DNA sequence: TGTGCCAGCAGCTTAGCGCCGGGACTATACAATGAGCAGTTCTTC.